This T cell receptor beta chain comes out of a study of vaccination and CD4 T cells after COVID-19. The sample holds a few counts of this clonotype. Its antigen is as yet unknown. Once obtained from cultured CD4+ T cells, the DNA was sequenced using the Oncomine TCR Beta short-read assay. TCRdb analysed the PCR reads with MiXCR anew, one entry per CDR3 protein. The table has about 10,000 distinct CDR3 sequences, 58% seen once. The CDR3 extends over 12 amino acids. Germline CDR1 and CDR2: MNHNS and SASEGT. V lost 6 bases, J lost 2 bases, and 8 bases lay in between. Documented treatment: roughly 10-day PBMC culture with coronavirus spike peptide pools or control peptides (ViraFEST assay).

Sequenced material: CD4+ T cells from blood, cultured in vitro. The gene calls are TRBV6-1 and TRBJ2-7; the D gene is possibly TRBD1 (5 bases). The sequence came from a human donor who had recovered from COVID-19. The CDR3 nucleotides are TGTGCCAGCAGCAAGGGGCCCTACGAGCAGTACTTC. This codes for CASSKGPYEQYF.